The T cell receptor beta chain described here comes from a study of blood T cell repertoires in COVID-19 (dated by TCRdb to the early 2020s). As for the study more broadly: Samples from collaborators originated in the United States, Italy and Spain and spanned both the acute and convalescent phases of COVID-19. The material from the prospective study consisted of cDNA or gDNA derived from T cells, B-cell-depleted T cells, or PBMCs. The dataset comprised deeply sampled blood TCRbeta repertoires from subjects exposed to, actively infected with, or recovered from COVID-19. The repertoires were released in a freely available public database meant as a resource for research on the immune response to SARS-CoV-2. The samples were drawn from two sources: the first 160 participants of the ongoing ImmuneRACE study, and some 1,300 subjects contributed by 6 global collaborators. The sample metadata nearly always contained a de-identified subject ID, COVID-19 status, age in years and sex. Where available, HLA class I and class II types were taken from metadata supplied by the sample provider and were not determined by assay-based typing. General findings and caveats noted by the study authors: The quantity of clinical and demographic metadata differed by source and by participant and was supplied without curation.

Remarks on this clone: Its specific antigen is unknown. There are no base qualities to consult, and no much larger clone falls within one base.

TCRbeta CDR3 regions were amplified from genomic DNA using the immunoSEQ Assay, a bias-controlled multiplex PCR. As for the original processing: The number of nucleated cells in each sample was estimated by amplification of reference gene primers within the assay. To quantify the absolute abundance of each unique TCRbeta CDR3 rearrangement, sequence reads were collapsed and filtered. For each sample, productive Simpson clonality was calculated by taking the square root of Simpson's diversity index across productive rearrangements. This is the immuneACCESS table as TCRdb keeps it, with only in-frame sequences that have V and J called. A part of the clones is gone; compared with another copy, unresolved V genes explain less than half, and the rest is unexplained. V, J and clone size reflect that table, while D and trimming were determined from the DNA. This sample has roughly 410,000 clones in its table, and roughly nine tenths of those were observed once. 0.95% to 1.5% of the sample is held by the ten biggest clonotypes.

Based on the germline V gene, the CDR1 and CDR2 sequences are WSHSY and SAAADI. V loses 3 bases of germline sequence and J loses 4 bases, and the interval between the two ends is 7 bases. The CDR3 sequence holds 12 residues, the cysteine and phenylalanine included. The CDR3 DNA has 36 bases and is translated from base 1. Collaborating institutions collected whole blood in K2EDTA tubes following their own protocols. For TCRbeta analysis, collaborators shipped samples in one of three forms: frozen whole blood, isolated PBMCs, or DNA extracted from either of those sample types. The sequenced sample consisted of peripheral blood. The TCR was taken from a man aged 40-49 years with acute or convalescent COVID-19. The chain couples TRBV10-2 to TRBJ2-7; TRBD1 is a possible D gene, resting on 5 matching bases. The CDR3 protein is CASSDRAYEQYF. The DNA sequence is given as TGCGCCAGCAGTGACAGGGCTTACGAGCAGTACTTC.